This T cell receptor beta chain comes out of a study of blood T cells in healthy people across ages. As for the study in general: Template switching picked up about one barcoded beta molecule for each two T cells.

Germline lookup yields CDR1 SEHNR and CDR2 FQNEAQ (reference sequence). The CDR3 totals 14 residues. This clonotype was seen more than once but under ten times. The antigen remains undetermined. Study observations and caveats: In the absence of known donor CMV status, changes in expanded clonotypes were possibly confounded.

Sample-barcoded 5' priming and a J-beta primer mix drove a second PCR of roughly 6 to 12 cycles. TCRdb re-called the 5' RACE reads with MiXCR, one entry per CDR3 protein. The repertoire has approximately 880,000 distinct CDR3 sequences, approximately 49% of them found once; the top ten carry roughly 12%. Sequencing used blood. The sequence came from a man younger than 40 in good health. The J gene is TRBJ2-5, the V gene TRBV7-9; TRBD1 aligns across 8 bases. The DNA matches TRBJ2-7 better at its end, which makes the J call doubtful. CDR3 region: CASSSTGVWNEQYF. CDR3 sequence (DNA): TGTGCCAGCAGCTCGACAGGGGTTTGGAACGAGCAGTACTTC.